This T cell receptor (beta chain) originates from a study of blood T cell repertoires in COVID-19. The J segment lost 6 bases and the V segment lost 3 bases, leaving 12 bases of the junction unmatched. CDR1 SGHDN and CDR2 FVKESK come from the germline V gene. The CDR3 is 17 amino acids. Profiling relied on immunoSEQ multiplex PCR, and the TCRdb table lists in-frame clones only, not all of them. The sample shows over 130,000 clones, over 75% of them seen only once. Sequenced: PBMCs or T cells enriched from blood (not recorded which). The rearrangement links TRBV14 to TRBJ2-1; 9 bases fit TRBD1. This receptor was identified in a man aged 50 to 60 in a cohort exposed to, infected with or recovered from COVID-19 (not recorded which). CDR3 DNA sequence: TGTGCCAGCAGCCAGGGAGGACAGGGGAGAATCCGCAATGAGCAGTTCTTC. Its protein is CASSQGGQGRIRNEQFF.